A selection of T cell receptor beta chains follows, all from one sample in a study of T cell responses to AZD1222 COVID-19 vaccine. Assay used: immunoSEQ multiplex PCR; TCRdb lists only in-frame clones, some missing. The sample contains 90,000 to 120,000 clones, 92% of which appear only once. The sample here was peripheral blood, taken 28 days after the second AZD1222 dose. All receptors come from an adult who received the AZD1222 COVID-19 vaccine. Each CDR3 is given with its conserved first and last residue. Size tells how often a clone was seen (once, few, many) or the class of an expanded clone, and some rows leave it out.

13,TRBJ2-5,NA,TRBV29-1,CSVDLQAQETQYF
16,TRBJ1-3,NA,TRBV27,CASSRSGTGAGNTIYF
14,TRBJ1-2,NA,TRBV11-1,CASSRGTGNYGYTF
13,TRBJ1-2,NA,TRBV29-1,CSVVVQGTHGYTF
15,TRBJ1-6,once,TRBV7-2,CASSGVQASSSPLHF
13,TRBJ1-1,NA,TRBV29-1,CSVAGQMNTEAFF
13,TRBJ2-1,NA,TRBV12-5,CASGLGRLNEQFF
16,TRBJ2-7,NA,TRBV5-1,CASSLVGRVTGNEQYF
16,TRBJ1-5,once,TRBV15,CATSTGGYYSNQPQHF
12,TRBJ1-2,once,TRBV19,CASSTDRYGYTF
14,TRBJ1-3,NA,TRBV18,CASSPDRAGNTIYF
13,TRBJ1-5,once,TRBV10-3,CAISASSNQPQHF
14,TRBJ2-1,NA,TRBV7-9,CASSFGLAGEEQFF
15,TRBJ2-7,few,TRBV28,CASSFFRGSSYEQYF
13,TRBJ1-4,NA,TRBV18,CASSPSRAEKLFF
11,TRBJ2-7,NA,TRBV6-1,CASSEGVQQYF
16,TRBJ2-1,NA,TRBV19,CASSIGLLSSYNEQFF
11,TRBJ1-1,NA,TRBV28,CASSFGLEAFF
13,TRBJ1-1,NA,TRBV5-4,CASSLGADPQAFF
16,TRBJ1-3,NA,TRBV16,CASSQYQLSSGNTIYF
12,TRBJ1-4,NA,TRBV4-1,CASSQAVEKLFF
15,TRBJ1-5,NA,TRBV19,CASSIGGIGYQPQHF
15,TRBJ2-7,NA,TRBV2,CASRRQGYQTYEQYF
15,TRBJ1-2,NA,TRBV14,CASSSRLIREMGYTF
18,TRBJ1-4,once,TRBV2,CASLGQGAGTATNEKLFF
17,TRBJ1-2,NA,TRBV15,CATSTSDDRFNFYRYTF
15,TRBJ1-5,NA,TRBV19,CASTPSGYSNQPQHF
11,TRBJ1-2,NA,TRBV11-2,CASSSNYGYTF
14,TRBJ2-2,NA,TRBV19,CASSKREDTGELFF
15,TRBJ1-2,once,TRBV7-2,CASSRTGKPNYGYTF
15,TRBJ2-7,NA,TRBV15,CATSRGNPGAYEQYF
14,TRBJ1-5,NA,TRBV30,CAWSSLGSGQPQHF
15,TRBJ1-1,NA,TRBV4-1,CASSQLLNGETEAFF
14,TRBJ1-2,NA,TRBV28,CASSSMGRDYGYTF
14,TRBJ2-5,NA,TRBV9,CASSVEGGSETQYF
14,TRBJ1-6,once,TRBV2,CASSAARANSPLHF
13,TRBJ2-2,NA,TRBV2,CASRLLNTGELFF
15,TRBJ2-1,NA,TRBV11-2,CASSLVHRGENEQFF
16,TRBJ1-6,NA,TRBV2,CASSPGLKGPRSPLHF
13,TRBJ1-3,NA,TRBV19,CASSIGHGNTIYF
15,TRBJ1-5,NA,TRBV6-5,CASSYRGDHNQPQHF
13,TRBJ2-3,NA,TRBV7-3,CASSQLLTDTQYF
18,TRBJ1-5,once,TRBV7-2,CASSLVYLGDYSNQPQHF
15,TRBJ2-1,NA,TRBV29-1,CSVEVGHVPPNEQFF
14,TRBJ2-5,NA,TRBV5-1,CASSLGGVQETQYF
14,TRBJ2-5,NA,TRBV3-1/TRBV3-2,CASSLREGGETQYF
12,TRBJ2-3,NA,TRBV2,CASVREGDTQYF
17,TRBJ2-6,NA,TRBV3-1/TRBV3-2,CASSQGGRWSGANVLTF
15,TRBJ2-1,NA,TRBV10-3,CAIRNSGGSYNEQFF
14,TRBJ1-1,NA,TRBV7-8,CASSPRDRGEVAFF
16,TRBJ1-1,NA,TRBV4-2,CASSQGGKGVNTEAFF
15,TRBJ2-2,NA,TRBV7-7,CASSLASTSHGELFF
14,TRBJ1-2,NA,TRBV4-1,CASSQDNPLLGYTF
15,TRBJ1-2,NA,TRBV19,CASHETGGTNYGYTF
15,TRBJ2-3,NA,TRBV5-4,CASSLEQRVTDTQYF
15,TRBJ1-1,NA,TRBV10-1,CASSTNRGLNTEAFF
14,TRBJ2-7,NA,TRBV7-2,CASSLSFRSYEQYF
15,TRBJ2-2,NA,TRBV11-2,CASTMAGVNTGELFF
12,TRBJ2-1,NA,TRBV12-3/TRBV12-4,CASSQKVNEQFF